Below are 32 T cell receptor beta chains sequenced from a single sample in a study of blood T cell repertoires in COVID-19. Measured with immunoSEQ multiplex PCR; TCRdb has only the in-frame clones, and not every one. The profile covers a few hundred thousand clones, with roughly 89% appearing a single time and 3.5% to 5.5% taken by the ten largest. Sequenced: peripheral blood. These receptors originate from a woman aged 40 to 55 who had recovered from COVID-19.

The chain couples TRBV28 to TRBJ2-4, with 7 bases lining up with TRBD2. The CDR3 consists of 17 residues. Germline V gene sequence: CDR1 MDHEN, CDR2 SYDVKM. The V gene end was trimmed by 7 bases and the J gene end by 3 bases; junction bases not matched to a gene: 15. CDR3 residues: CASTLTAWGGGKNIQYF. As DNA, the CDR3 is TGTGCCAGCACCTTAACCGCCTGGGGGGGTGGCAAAAACATTCAGTACTTC.

To note about this clone: Its ends do not fully match the called genes, so a read error is possible. This sequence joins TRBV5-5 and TRBJ2-7; 7 nucleotides line up with TRBD1. CDR1 and CDR2 from the germline V gene are SGHKS and YYEKEE (reference sequence). CDR3 length equals 11 residues. The chain's CDR3 is CASSLGRDSNF. CDR3 in DNA: TGTGCCAGCAGCTTAGGCCGGGACAGCAATTTC. Supplemented by reference TRBV5-5 and TRBJ2-7, the full variable domain reads DAGVTQSPTHLIKTRGQQVTLRCSPISGHKSVSWYQQVLGQGPQFIFQYYEKEERGRGNFPDRFSARQFPNYSSELNVNALLLGDSALYLCASSLGRDSNFGPGTRLTVT.

The genes are TRBV18 and TRBJ1-2; the match to TRBD1 covers 10 bases. V gave up 3 bases and J gave up 6 bases; unmatched junction bases: 4. The CDR3 extends over 14 amino acids. Germline V gives CDR1 KGHSH, CDR2 LQKENI. Written as DNA, the CDR3 is TGTGCCAGCTCACCCGGGACAGGGGCGGATGGCTACACCTTC. It yields the protein CASSPGTGADGYTF.

This CDR3 reads CSAHLTWRGDEQYF. The CDR3 region has the DNA TGCAGCGCACACTTGACTTGGCGGGGGGACGAGCAGTACTTC. The rearrangement joins TRBV29-1 to TRBJ2-7, with 8 bases matching TRBD2. Germline V gives CDR1 SQVTM, CDR2 ANQGSEA. This CDR3 has 14 residues. V lost 7 bases and J lost 5; bases outside the gene matches: 13.

This clone was observed at least ten times. This chain joins TRBV7-2 and TRBJ1-2; D possibly corresponds to TRBD1 (6 bases). The germline V gene has CDR1 SGHTA and CDR2 FQGNSA. The CDR3 sequence is 12 residues long. V gave up 5 bases and J gave up 5 bases, with 9 bases separating them. DNA of the CDR3: TGTGCCAGCAGCCCACAGGGTTATGGCTACACCTTC. Its translation is CASSPQGYGYTF.

This chain uses TRBV5-1 with TRBJ1-2, with 9 bases lining up with TRBD1. The CDR3 totals 15 residues. Germline CDR1 SGHRS, CDR2 YFSETQ. V lost 4 bases to trimming and J lost 3 bases; unmatched junction nucleotides: 7. As DNA, the CDR3 is TGCGCCAGCAGCAGAGAAAGGGACAGGGACTATGGCTACACCTTC. Residues: CASSRERDRDYGYTF.

The V call is TRBV19, the J call TRBJ2-7, with TRBD1 identical over 7 bases. J lost 9 bases, V lost 3 bases, and 14 bases had no gene match. Germline V gives CDR1 LNHDA, CDR2 SQIVND (reference sequence). The CDR3 has 15 amino acids. Here the CDR3 DNA reads TGTGCCAGTAGTATTGTAGACAGGGACCTACGAGTGCAGTACTTC. It translates to CASSIVDRDLRVQYF. Full variable domain (outside the CDR3, taken from reference TRBV19 and TRBJ2-7): DGGITQSPKYLFRKEGQNVTLSCEQNLNHDAMYWYRQDPGQGLRLIYYSQIVNDFQKGDIAEGYSVSREKKESFPLTVTSAQKNPTAFYLCASSIVDRDLRVQYFGPGTRLTVT.

This clone was counted only a few times. The V and J genes are TRBV6-2 or TRBV6-3 and TRBJ1-2, with D possibly TRBD1 on 5 matching bases. This CDR3 has 14 residues. The V gene lost 0 bases and the J gene lost 6 bases, with 11 bases spanning the gap. Germline V gene data show CDR1 as MNHEY and CDR2 as SVGEGT. CDR3 bases: TGTGCCAGCAGTTACTCGGTTCTGGGGCATGGCTACACCTTC. Translation gives CASSYSVLGHGYTF.

CDR3 DNA: TGTGCCCCCACGGACAGGAAGTACGAGCAGTACGTC. This encodes CAPTDRKYEQYV. The chain is built from TRBV21-1 and TRBJ2-7; the listed D gene, TRBD1, was not tested against the DNA. TRBV21-1 represents a pseudogene. The CDR3 is 12 amino acids.

This sequence joins TRBV10-1 and TRBJ2-1, with D possibly being TRBD2 (7 bases). CDR1 is WNHNN and CDR2 is SYGVQD in the germline V gene (reference sequence). The CDR3 consists of 14 residues. Trimming removed 3 bases from V and 10 bases from J, with 16 bases in between. CDR3 region: CASSDAGAVGEQFF. In DNA form, the CDR3 reads TGCGCCAGCAGTGACGCGGGGGCCGTGGGCGAGCAGTTCTTC.

This chain joins TRBV25-1 and TRBJ2-3; 10 nucleotides agree with TRBD2. The CDR3 has 16 residues. Trimming at V came to 1 base and at J to 8 bases, leaving 9 bases not matched to a gene. CDR1 is MGHDK and CDR2 is SYGVNS in the germline V gene. CDR3 protein: CASSELASGGLGTQYF. The CDR3 DNA is TGTGCCAGCAGTGAATTGGCTAGCGGGGGACTTGGTACGCAGTATTTT.

This chain joins TRBV2 and TRBJ1-2; 10 nucleotides align to TRBD1. Losses at the gene ends were 4 bases for V and 2 bases for J; bases not matched to a gene: 4. This CDR3 is 15 amino acids long. Germline V gene lookup returns CDR1 SNHLY and CDR2 FYNNEI. The CDR3 DNA sequence: TGTGCCAGCAGTGTTCTGGACAGGGGGAACTATGGCTACACCTTC. It yields the protein CASSVLDRGNYGYTF.

The rearrangement joins TRBV19 to TRBJ2-3, with 9 bases fitting TRBD2. The V segment lost 1 base and the J segment 6 bases; nucleotides outside the gene matches: 8. The CDR3 has 16 residues. Germline CDR1 LNHDA, CDR2 SQIVND (reference sequence). In DNA form, the CDR3 reads TGTGCCAGTAGTATAGCGGCTAGCGGGAAGGGCGATACGCAGTATTTT. Translating gives CASSIAASGKGDTQYF.

The chain links TRBV16 to TRBJ2-1; 9 nucleotides align to TRBD2. Unmatched junction bases numbered 6, after V lost 4 bases and J lost 2 bases. This CDR3 is built from 16 residues. Germline V gives CDR1 KGHSY, CDR2 FQNENV. CDR3 sequence (DNA): TGTGCCAGCAGCCCCGGCCTAGCGGGGACCTACAATGAGCAGTTCTTC. This codes for CASSPGLAGTYNEQFF.

The chain carries TRBV2 and TRBJ1-4, with 8 bases matching TRBD1. The length of the CDR3 is 13 residues. V shed 6 bases, J shed 8 bases, and the junction held 5 bases outside the gene matches. From germline, CDR1 is SNHLY and CDR2 FYNNEI. The CDR3 DNA reads TGTGCCAGCAGGGATGACAGGGGAGAAAAACTGTTTTTT. Translating it yields CASRDDRGEKLFF.

In its sample, this clone was seen a few times. The chain carries TRBV21-1 and TRBJ1-5; TRBD1, the table's D call, lacks a check against the DNA. TRBV21-1 is designated a pseudogene. This CDR3 region has 15 residues. In DNA form, the CDR3 reads TGTGCCAGCAGCGCAGAGGACAGGGGGCCTCAGCCCCAGCATTTT. Encoded protein: CASSAEDRGPQPQHF.

This clone was observed once. V is TRBV2 and J is TRBJ2-1; 12 bases fit TRBD2. CDR1 is SNHLY, CDR2 FYNNEI, per germline. Trimming removed 6 bases from V and 2 bases from J; junction bases left unmatched: 8. The length of the CDR3 is 17 residues. The CDR3 protein is CASSATSGRIAYNEQFF. CDR3 nucleotides: TGTGCCAGCAGCGCCACTAGCGGGAGGATCGCCTACAATGAGCAGTTCTTC.

The rearrangement links TRBV3-1 (or the pseudogene TRBV3-2) to TRBJ2-5; 7 bases are a match to TRBD2. The CDR3 has 14 amino acids. The germline V gene encodes CDR1 LGHDT and CDR2 YNNKEL (reference sequence). Trimming cost V 4 bases and J 4 bases; bases outside gene matches: 6. CDR3 region: CASSPGLPLETQYF. The CDR3 DNA reads TGTGCCAGCAGCCCGGGACTACCACTAGAGACCCAGTACTTC.

The V and J genes are TRBV7-9 and TRBJ2-2; D perhaps matches TRBD1 (6 bases). The CDR3 consists of 16 residues. Between the trimmed V and J ends, which lost 0 bases and 0 bases, there was a span of 8 bases. Germline assignment: CDR1 SEHNR and CDR2 FQNEAQ (reference sequence). The CDR3 here is CASSLAPGANTGELFF. CDR3 nucleotide sequence: TGTGCCAGCAGCTTAGCGCCAGGGGCGAACACCGGGGAGCTGTTTTTT.

CDR3 in DNA: TGTGCCAGCAGCCCCCGGGGCTATGGCTACACCTTC. Protein product: CASSPRGYGYTF. The chain has TRBV7-2 and TRBJ1-2; the D is unclear. The germline gives CDR1 SGHTA, CDR2 FQGNSA. CDR3 size: 12 residues. V lost 5 bases and J 4 bases, leaving 8 bases between the germline ends.

This rearrangement joins TRBV27 to TRBJ2-7; D may be TRBD2 (7 bases). The CDR3 totals 12 residues. From germline, CDR1 is MNHEY and CDR2 SMNVEV (reference sequence). V was clipped by 8 bases and J by 5 bases, with 13 bases between them. CDR3 in amino acids: CASRGGGHEQYF. In DNA, the CDR3 is TGTGCCAGCCGAGGGGGGGGACACGAGCAGTACTTC.

The J gene is TRBJ1-1, the V gene TRBV11-2; D possibly corresponds to TRBD1 (5 bases). Deletions cut 0 bases from V and 4 bases from J, with 12 bases between. Germline CDR1 SGHAT, CDR2 FQNNGV. CDR3 length: 15 amino acids. The CDR3 region has the DNA TGTGCCAGCAGCTTAGAACCCCAGGGCGCCACTGAAGCTTTCTTT. It encodes CASSLEPQGATEAFF.

The chain combines TRBV7-2 with TRBJ2-3; D is perhaps TRBD2 (5 bases). Germline loops: CDR1 SGHTA, CDR2 FQGNSA. The CDR3 totals 14 residues. With 2 bases removed from V and 1 base from J, the gap between germline ends came to 7 bases. The CDR3, as DNA: TGTGCCAGCAGCTTATATAGCGGCACAGATACGCAGTATTTT. Translating it yields CASSLYSGTDTQYF.

This chain links TRBV6-5 with TRBJ1-2; D unclear. V shed 4 bases and J shed 5 bases, with 5 bases lying between them. The germline V gene has CDR1 MNHEY and CDR2 SVGAGI. This CDR3 comprises 11 residues. The CDR3 is CASSSPYGYTF. The CDR3 nucleotides are TGTGCCAGCAGTTCTCCGTATGGCTACACCTTC.

This sequence joins TRBV7-6 and TRBJ2-1; TRBD2 matches 14 bases. With 5 bases clipped from V and 4 bases from J, the junction kept 7 bases outside the gene matches. The CDR3 length is 17 residues. Germline assignment: CDR1 SGHVS and CDR2 FNYEAQ. CDR3 nucleotide sequence: TGTGCCAGCAGCCCCTTGGGACTAGCGGGGGAATACAATGAGCAGTTCTTC. This sequence encodes CASSPLGLAGEYNEQFF.

The V and J genes are TRBV30 and TRBJ2-5; D unclear. V was pared by 0 bases and J by 1 base, with 9 bases between. The CDR3 consists of 14 residues. Per the germline V gene, CDR1 is GTSNPN and CDR2 is SVGIG (reference sequence). CDR3 coding DNA: TGTGCCTGGAGTGTATTCGTTCTCCAAGAGACCCAGTACTTC. Its translation is CAWSVFVLQETQYF.

The chain uses TRBV20-1 and TRBJ2-5, with D perhaps matching TRBD2 (5 bases). The CDR3 spans 13 residues. Germline CDR1 is DFQATT and CDR2 is SNEGSKA (reference sequence). V lost 3 bases to trimming and J lost 1 base, with 9 bases between them. CDR3 protein: CSASRGFQETQYF. CDR3 DNA: TGCAGTGCTAGTCGGGGATTCCAAGAGACCCAGTACTTC.

This rearrangement joins TRBV7-3 to TRBJ2-6; D is undetermined. Germline V gene data show CDR1 as SGHTA and CDR2 as FQGTGA. This CDR3 spans 15 amino acids. Trimming removed 4 bases at V and 0 bases at J, with 7 bases between. The CDR3 sequence is CASSSQSSGANVLTF. The DNA of the CDR3 is TGTGCCAGCAGCTCACAGAGCTCTGGGGCCAACGTCCTGACTTTC.

This chain connects TRBV25-1 to TRBJ1-2; D is perhaps TRBD1 (5 bases). The germline CDR1 and CDR2 sequences are MGHDK and SYGVNS. CDR3 length: 13 residues. Trimming took 6 bases from V and 9 from J, leaving 17 bases between them. In DNA, the CDR3 is TGTGCCAGCAGCGGAACCCAGGGATCAAGCTACACCTTC. It codes for CASSGTQGSSYTF.

The chain combines TRBV9 with TRBJ2-2; possible D gene TRBD2, 5 bases. Germline loops: CDR1 SGDLS, CDR2 YYNGEE. Trimming stripped 0 bases from V and 7 bases from J, with 10 bases between. This CDR3 is built from 14 residues. CDR3 bases: TGTGCCAGCAGCGTAGACATAGGGAGCGGGGAGCTGTTTTTT. It yields the protein CASSVDIGSGELFF.

The CDR3 bases are TGTGCCAGCAGTCGGGGGACAGGAGAGAACACTGAAGCTTTCTTT. Residues: CASSRGTGENTEAFF. The J gene is TRBJ1-1, the V gene TRBV27; TRBD1 aligns across 8 bases. With V trimmed by 5 bases and J by 1 base, 6 bases remained unmatched. The CDR3 covers 15 residues. Germline V gene sequence: CDR1 MNHEY, CDR2 SMNVEV (reference sequence).

The chain joins TRBV19 to TRBJ1-2, with unresolved D. The germline V and J ends were trimmed by 10 bases and 0 bases, with 12 bases remaining between them. From germline, CDR1 is LNHDA and CDR2 SQIVND (reference sequence). This CDR3 has 13 residues. CDR3 region: CATGSEPNYGYTF. CDR3 nucleotides: TGTGCCACCGGTAGCGAGCCTAACTATGGCTACACCTTC.